The sequence of this T cell receptor beta chain was determined in a study of T cell repertoires in cytomegalovirus infection. About the research overall: TCR beta signatures that were public indicated CMV infection and matching HLA type. Overall study findings and caveats: Cumulated frequencies of public TCR beta families served to identify carriers of CMV plus the relevant HLA. The ex vivo response showed dominance by HLA-C-restricted CMV-specific TCR beta clonotypes.

Each CDR3 protein gets one entry after TCRdb re-called the reads with MiXCR. The sample has under 300,000 distinct CDR3 sequences, about a sixth seen once; the top ten hold more than 45%. For this clonotype: No antigen is known for it.

The ends lost 3 bases at V and 10 bases at J; junction bases unmatched: 13. Germline assignment: CDR1 DFQATT and CDR2 SNEGSKA (reference sequence). This CDR3 comprises 15 residues. V usage is TRBV20-1 and J usage is TRBJ2-1; 9 nucleotides align to TRBD2. Sequenced material: CD8+ T cells from PBMCs. This sequence originates from a human donor in good health (CMV status not recorded). Some clones in this sample may be carry-over from other donors' samples. This chain's CDR3 is CSASDLRQRGDEQFF. In DNA form, the CDR3 reads TGCAGTGCTAGTGATTTAAGGCAGCGGGGGGACGAGCAGTTCTTC.